These 2 T cell receptor beta chains share one sample of origin, sequenced in a study of PD-1 blockade in mismatch repair-deficient tumors. Generated by immunoSEQ multiplex PCR, the TCRdb table keeps only in-frame clones and is missing some. Of under 85,000 clones listed, about 72% are singletons. The sequencing here drew on peripheral blood, taken 2 weeks after starting pembrolizumab. All receptors derive from an adult with mismatch repair-deficient cancer.

The chain employs TRBV19 and TRBJ1-2; 8 bases are a match to TRBD1. The CDR3 is made up of 17 amino acids. From germline, CDR1 is LNHDA and CDR2 SQIVND (reference sequence). V lost 7 bases, J lost 2 bases, and 15 bases stayed unmatched. CDR3 DNA sequence: TGTGCCAGTAAAACTCCGGGACAGGCGACCCTCAACTATGGCTACACCTTC. It yields the protein CASKTPGQATLNYGYTF.

The chain carries TRBV9 and TRBJ2-3, with 7 nucleotides matching TRBD2. The J segment lost 2 bases and the V segment lost 3 bases, leaving 3 bases of the junction unmatched. CDR1 is SGDLS, CDR2 YYNGEE, per germline. The CDR3 is made up of 14 amino acids. The CDR3 bases are TGTGCCAGCAGCGCAGGGACTATCACAGATACGCAGTATTTT. This gives the protein CASSAGTITDTQYF.